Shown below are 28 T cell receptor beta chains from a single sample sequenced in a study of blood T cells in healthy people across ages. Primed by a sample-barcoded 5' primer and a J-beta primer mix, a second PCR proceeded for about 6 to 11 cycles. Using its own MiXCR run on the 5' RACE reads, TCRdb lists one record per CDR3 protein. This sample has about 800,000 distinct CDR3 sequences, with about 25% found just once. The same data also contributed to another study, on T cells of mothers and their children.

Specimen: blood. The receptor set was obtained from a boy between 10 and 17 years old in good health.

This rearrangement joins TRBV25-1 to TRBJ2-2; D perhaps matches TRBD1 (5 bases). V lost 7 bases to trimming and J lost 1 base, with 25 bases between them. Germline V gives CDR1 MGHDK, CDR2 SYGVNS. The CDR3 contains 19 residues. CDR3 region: CASNLVTALLPLNTGELFF. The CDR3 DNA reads TGTGCCAGCAACCTCGTGACAGCCCTGTTACCTTTGAACACCGGGGAGCTGTTTTTT. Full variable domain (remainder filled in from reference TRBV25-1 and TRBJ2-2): EADIYQTPRYLVIGTGKKITLECSQTMGHDKMYWYQQDPGMELHLIHYSYGVNSTEKGDLSSESTVSRIRTEHFPLTLESARPSHTSQYLCASNLVTALLPLNTGELFFGEGSRLTVL.

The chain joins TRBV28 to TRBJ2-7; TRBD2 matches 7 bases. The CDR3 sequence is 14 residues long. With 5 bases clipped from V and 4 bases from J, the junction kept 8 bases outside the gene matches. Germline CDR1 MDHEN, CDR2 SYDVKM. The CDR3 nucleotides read TGTGCCAGCAGTGCGGGACTACTGGGGTACGAGCAGTACTTC. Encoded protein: CASSAGLLGYEQYF. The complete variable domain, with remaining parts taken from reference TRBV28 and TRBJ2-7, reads DVKVTQSSRYLVKRTGEKVFLECVQDMDHENMFWYRQDPGLGLRLIYFSYDVKMKEKGDIPEGYSVSREKKERFSLILESASTNQTSMYLCASSAGLLGYEQYFGPGTRLTVT.

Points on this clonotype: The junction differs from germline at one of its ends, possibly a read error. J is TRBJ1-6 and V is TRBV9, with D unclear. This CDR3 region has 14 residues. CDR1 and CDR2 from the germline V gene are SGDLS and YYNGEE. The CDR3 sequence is CASGVGDYNSPLHF. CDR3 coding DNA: TGTGCCAGCGGCGTCGGAGATTATAATTCACCCCTCCACTTT.

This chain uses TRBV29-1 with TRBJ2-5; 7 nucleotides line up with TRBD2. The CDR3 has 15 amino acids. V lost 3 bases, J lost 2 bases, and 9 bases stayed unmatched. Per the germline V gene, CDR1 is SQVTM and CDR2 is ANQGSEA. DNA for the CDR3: TGCAGCGTTGATCGTAGGGCTAGCGGACAAGAGACCCAGTACTTC. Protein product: CSVDRRASGQETQYF.

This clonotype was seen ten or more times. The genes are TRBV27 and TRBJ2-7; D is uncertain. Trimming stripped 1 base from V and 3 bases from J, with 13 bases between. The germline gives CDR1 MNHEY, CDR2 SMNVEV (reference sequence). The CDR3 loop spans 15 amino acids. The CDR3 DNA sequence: TGTGCCAGCAGTTTATTTCAGGCTAATTACTACGAGCAGTACTTC. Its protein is CASSLFQANYYEQYF.

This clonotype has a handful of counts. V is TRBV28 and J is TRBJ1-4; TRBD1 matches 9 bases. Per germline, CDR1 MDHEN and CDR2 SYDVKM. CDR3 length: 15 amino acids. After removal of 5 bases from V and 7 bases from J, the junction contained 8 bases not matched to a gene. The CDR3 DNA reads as TGTGCCAGCAGTCCAGGACAGGGGCGAGCTGAAAAACTGTTTTTT. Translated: CASSPGQGRAEKLFF. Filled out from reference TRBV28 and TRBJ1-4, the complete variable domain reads DVKVTQSSRYLVKRTGEKVFLECVQDMDHENMFWYRQDPGLGLRLIYFSYDVKMKEKGDIPEGYSVSREKKERFSLILESASTNQTSMYLCASSPGQGRAEKLFFGSGTQLSVL.

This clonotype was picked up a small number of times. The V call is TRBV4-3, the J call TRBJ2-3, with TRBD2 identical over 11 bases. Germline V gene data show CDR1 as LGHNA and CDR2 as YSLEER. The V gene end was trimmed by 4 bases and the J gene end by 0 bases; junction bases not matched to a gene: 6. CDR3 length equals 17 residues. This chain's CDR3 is CASSPTGTSGSTDTQYF. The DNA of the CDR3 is TGCGCCAGCAGCCCAACCGGGACTAGCGGAAGCACAGATACGCAGTATTTT.

The CDR3 sequence is CASSPSLGQRHEQYF. The CDR3 nucleotides are TGTGCCAGCAGTCCTTCACTAGGACAGCGCCACGAGCAGTACTTC. V gene TRBV7-9 combines with J gene TRBJ2-7, with a tentative D call TRBD1 (6 bases). Trimming removed 6 bases from V and 5 bases from J, with 20 bases in between. This CDR3 region has 15 residues. Germline CDR1 and CDR2: SEHNR and FQNEAQ (reference sequence). The whole variable domain, filled in from reference TRBV7-9 and TRBJ2-7, reads DTGVSQNPRHKITKRGQNVTFRCDPISEHNRLYWYRQTLGQGPEFLTYFQNEAQLEKSRLLSDRFSAERPKGSFSTLEIQRTEQGDSAMYLCASSPSLGQRHEQYFGPGTRLTVT.

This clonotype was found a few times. The CDR3 spells CASSPPFSGYTF. As DNA, the CDR3 is TGTGCCAGCTCACCTCCTTTCTCTGGCTACACCTTC. J is TRBJ1-2 and V is TRBV18; D is unclear. This CDR3 is 12 amino acids long. V lost 3 bases to trimming and J lost 7 bases, with 9 bases between them. CDR1 KGHSH and CDR2 LQKENI come from the germline V gene. Drawing the rest from reference TRBV18 and TRBJ1-2, the complete variable domain is NAGVMQNPRHLVRRRGQEARLRCSPMKGHSHVYWYRQLPEEGLKFMVYLQKENIIDESGMPKERFSAEFPKEGPSILRIQQVVRGDSAAYFCASSPPFSGYTFGSGTRLTVV.

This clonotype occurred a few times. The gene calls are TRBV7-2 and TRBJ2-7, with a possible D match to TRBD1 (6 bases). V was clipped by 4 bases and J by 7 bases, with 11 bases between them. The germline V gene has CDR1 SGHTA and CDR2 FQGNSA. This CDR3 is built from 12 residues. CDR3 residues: CASSSQGLEQYF. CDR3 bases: TGTGCCAGCAGCTCCCAGGGGTTGGAGCAGTACTTC.

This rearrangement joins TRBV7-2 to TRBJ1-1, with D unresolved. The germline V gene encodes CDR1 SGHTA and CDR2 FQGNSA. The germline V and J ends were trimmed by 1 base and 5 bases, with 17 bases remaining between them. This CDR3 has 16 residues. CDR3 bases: TGTGCCAGCAGCTTAGGGAGGATAGGGCTGGGAACTGAAGCTTTCTTT. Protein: CASSLGRIGLGTEAFF. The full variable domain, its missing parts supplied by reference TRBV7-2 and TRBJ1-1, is GAGVSQSPSNKVTEKGKDVELRCDPISGHTALYWYRQSLGQGLEFLIYFQGNSAPDKSGLPSDRFSAERTGGSVSTLTIQRTQQEDSAVYLCASSLGRIGLGTEAFFGQGTRLTVV.

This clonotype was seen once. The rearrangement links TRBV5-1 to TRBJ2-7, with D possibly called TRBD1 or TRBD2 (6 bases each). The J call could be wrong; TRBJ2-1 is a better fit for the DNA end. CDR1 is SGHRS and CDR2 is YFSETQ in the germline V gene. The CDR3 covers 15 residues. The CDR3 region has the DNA TGCGCCAGCAGCCGCACTACAGGGAGGTACAATGAGCAGTTCTTC. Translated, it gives CASSRTTGRYNEQFF.

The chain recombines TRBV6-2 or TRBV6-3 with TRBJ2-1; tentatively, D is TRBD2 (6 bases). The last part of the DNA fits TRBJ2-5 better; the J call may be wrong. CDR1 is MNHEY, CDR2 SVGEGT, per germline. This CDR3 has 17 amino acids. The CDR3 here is CASSFLPRTTTEETQYF. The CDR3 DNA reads TGTGCCAGCAGTTTCCTACCTCGGACTACGACGGAGGAGACCCAGTACTTC.

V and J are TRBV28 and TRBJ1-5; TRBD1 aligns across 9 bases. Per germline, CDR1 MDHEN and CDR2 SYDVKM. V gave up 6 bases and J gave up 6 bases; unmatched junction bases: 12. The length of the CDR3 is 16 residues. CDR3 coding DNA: TGTGCCAGCAGCTCCCTCGGGACAGGGTTTGGTCAGCCCCAGCATTTT. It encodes CASSSLGTGFGQPQHF.

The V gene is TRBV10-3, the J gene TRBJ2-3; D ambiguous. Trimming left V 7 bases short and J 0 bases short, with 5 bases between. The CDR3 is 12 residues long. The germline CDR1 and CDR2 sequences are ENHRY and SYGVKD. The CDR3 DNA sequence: TGTGCCATCAAGGCTAGCACAGATACGCAGTATTTT. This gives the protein CAIKASTDTQYF.

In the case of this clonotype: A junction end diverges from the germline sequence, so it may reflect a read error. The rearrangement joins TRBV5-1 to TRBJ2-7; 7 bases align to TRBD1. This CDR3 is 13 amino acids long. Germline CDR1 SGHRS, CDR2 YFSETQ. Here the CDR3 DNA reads TGCGCCAGCACCGGGACAGACGACTACAAGCAGTACTTC. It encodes CASTGTDDYKQYF.

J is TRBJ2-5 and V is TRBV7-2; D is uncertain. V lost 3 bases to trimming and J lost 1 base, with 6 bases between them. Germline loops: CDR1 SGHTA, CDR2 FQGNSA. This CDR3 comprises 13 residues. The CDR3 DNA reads TGTGCCAGCAGCTTTACGATCCAAGAGACCCAGTACTTC. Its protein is CASSFTIQETQYF. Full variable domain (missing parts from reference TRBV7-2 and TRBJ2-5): GAGVSQSPSNKVTEKGKDVELRCDPISGHTALYWYRQSLGQGLEFLIYFQGNSAPDKSGLPSDRFSAERTGGSVSTLTIQRTQQEDSAVYLCASSFTIQETQYFGPGTRLLVL.

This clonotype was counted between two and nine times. DNA of the CDR3: TGCAGTGCTAGAGATTATCGAGGGCATGAGCAGTTCTTC. Translated: CSARDYRGHEQFF. This rearrangement joins TRBV20-1 to TRBJ2-1, with a possible D match to TRBD2 (5 bases). V was shortened by 0 bases and J by 8 bases, with 11 bases between the two germline ends. Germline loops: CDR1 DFQATT, CDR2 SNEGSKA (reference sequence). The CDR3 has 13 residues.

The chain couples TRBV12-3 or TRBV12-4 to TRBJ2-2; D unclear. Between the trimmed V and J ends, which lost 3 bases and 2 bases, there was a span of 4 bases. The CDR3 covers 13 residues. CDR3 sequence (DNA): TGTGCCAGCAGTTTCTTCAACACCGGGGAGCTGTTTTTT. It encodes CASSFFNTGELFF.

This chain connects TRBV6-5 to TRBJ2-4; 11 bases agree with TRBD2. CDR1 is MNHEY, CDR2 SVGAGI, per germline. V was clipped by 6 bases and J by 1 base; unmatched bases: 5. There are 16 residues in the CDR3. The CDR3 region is CASRKLAGGAKNIQYF. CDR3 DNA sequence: TGTGCCAGCAGGAAATTAGCGGGAGGGGCCAAAAACATTCAGTACTTC.

CDR3 protein: CASSSPRTSGGSNEQFF. CDR3 bases: TGTGCCAGCAGCTCTCCTCGTACTAGCGGGGGATCCAATGAGCAGTTCTTC. This chain joins TRBV28 and TRBJ2-1; 11 bases agree with TRBD2. The germline CDR1 and CDR2 sequences are MDHEN and SYDVKM. Unmatched junction bases numbered 13, after V lost 6 bases and J lost 6 bases. This CDR3 is built from 17 residues.

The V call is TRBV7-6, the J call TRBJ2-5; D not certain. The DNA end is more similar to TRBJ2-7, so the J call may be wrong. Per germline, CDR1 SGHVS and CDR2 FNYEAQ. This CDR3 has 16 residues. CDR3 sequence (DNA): TGTGCCAGCAGCTCGCTTTCGGGTTTAGTCCCCTACGAGCAGTACTTC. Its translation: CASSSLSGLVPYEQYF.

The CDR3 reads CSASGTGGSHSNQPQHF. CDR3 in DNA: TGCAGTGCATCCGGGACAGGGGGCTCCCATAGCAATCAGCCCCAGCATTTT. V gene TRBV20-1 combines with J gene TRBJ1-5; the match to TRBD1 covers 12 bases. Per the germline V gene, CDR1 is DFQATT and CDR2 is SNEGSKA (reference sequence). The CDR3 totals 17 residues. V gave up 6 bases and J gave up 0 bases; unmatched junction bases: 9.

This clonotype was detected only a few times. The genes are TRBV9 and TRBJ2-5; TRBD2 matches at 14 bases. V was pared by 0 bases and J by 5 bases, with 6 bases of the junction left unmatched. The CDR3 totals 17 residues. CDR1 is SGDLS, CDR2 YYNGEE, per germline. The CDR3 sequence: CASSVGGLAGVEETQYF. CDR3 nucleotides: TGTGCCAGCAGCGTAGGGGGACTAGCGGGAGTGGAGGAGACCCAGTACTTC.

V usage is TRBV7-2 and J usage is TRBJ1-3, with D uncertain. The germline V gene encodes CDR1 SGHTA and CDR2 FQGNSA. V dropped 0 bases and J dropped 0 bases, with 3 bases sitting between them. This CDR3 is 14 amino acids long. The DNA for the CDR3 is TGTGCCAGCAGCTTAGCCAACTCTGGAAACACCATATATTTT. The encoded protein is CASSLANSGNTIYF.

The CDR3 nucleotides read TGCAGTGCTCACAGCAGGGGTGGCTATGGCTACACCTTC. Translation gives CSAHSRGGYGYTF. This rearrangement joins TRBV20-1 to TRBJ1-2, with D maybe TRBD1 (6 bases). Germline V gene sequence: CDR1 DFQATT, CDR2 SNEGSKA (reference sequence). This CDR3 spans 13 amino acids. Trimming removed 5 bases at V and 4 bases at J, with 14 bases between.

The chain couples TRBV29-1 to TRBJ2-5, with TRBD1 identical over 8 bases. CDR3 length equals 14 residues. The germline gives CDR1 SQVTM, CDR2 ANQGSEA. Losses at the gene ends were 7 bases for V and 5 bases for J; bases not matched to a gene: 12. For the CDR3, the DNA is TGCAGCGAGAGACAGGGGATGTTCGGCGAGACCCAGTACTTC. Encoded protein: CSERQGMFGETQYF.

Here the CDR3 DNA reads TGTGCCAATAGCGGGAGGAACACCGGGGAGCTGTTTTTT. It encodes CANSGRNTGELFF. The V gene is TRBV28, the J gene TRBJ2-2, with 9 bases fitting TRBD2. The CDR3 loop spans 13 amino acids. Germline V gene sequence: CDR1 MDHEN, CDR2 SYDVKM. Trimming cost V 10 bases and J 1 base; bases outside gene matches: 1.